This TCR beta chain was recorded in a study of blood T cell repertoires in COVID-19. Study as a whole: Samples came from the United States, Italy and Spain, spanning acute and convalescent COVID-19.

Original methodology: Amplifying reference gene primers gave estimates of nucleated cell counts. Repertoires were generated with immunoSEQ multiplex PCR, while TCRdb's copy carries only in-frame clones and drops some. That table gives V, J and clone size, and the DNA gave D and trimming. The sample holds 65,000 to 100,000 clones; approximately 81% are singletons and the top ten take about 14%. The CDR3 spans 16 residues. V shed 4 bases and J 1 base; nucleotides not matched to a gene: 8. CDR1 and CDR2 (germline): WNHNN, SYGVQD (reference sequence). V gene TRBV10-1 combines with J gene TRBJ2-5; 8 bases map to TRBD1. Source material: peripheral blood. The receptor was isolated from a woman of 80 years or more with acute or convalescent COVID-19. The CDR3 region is CASSAGTGRIQETQYF. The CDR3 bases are TGCGCCAGCAGTGCCGGGACAGGCCGAATCCAAGAGACCCAGTACTTC.